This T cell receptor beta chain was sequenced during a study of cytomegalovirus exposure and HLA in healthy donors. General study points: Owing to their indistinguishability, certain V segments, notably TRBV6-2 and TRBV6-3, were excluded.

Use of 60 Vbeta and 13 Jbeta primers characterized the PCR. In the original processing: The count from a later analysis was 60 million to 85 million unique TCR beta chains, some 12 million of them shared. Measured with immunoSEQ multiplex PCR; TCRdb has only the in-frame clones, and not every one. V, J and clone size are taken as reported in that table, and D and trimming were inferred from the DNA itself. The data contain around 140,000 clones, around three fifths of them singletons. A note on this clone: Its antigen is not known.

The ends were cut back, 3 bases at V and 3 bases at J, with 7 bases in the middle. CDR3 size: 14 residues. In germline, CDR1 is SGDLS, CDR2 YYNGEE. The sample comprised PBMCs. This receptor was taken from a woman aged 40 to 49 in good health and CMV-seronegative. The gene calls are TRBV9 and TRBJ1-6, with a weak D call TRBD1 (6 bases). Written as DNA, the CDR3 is TGTGCCAGCAGCGGACAGGTCTATAATTCACCCCTCCACTTT. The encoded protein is CASSGQVYNSPLHF.